The next 29 T cell receptor beta chains were all read from a single sample in a study of tumor-infiltrating lymphocytes in primary liver carcinoma (dated by TCRdb to about 2017). Blood RNA was extracted from unsorted whole blood with TRIzol reagent; germline DNA came from the DNeasy Blood & Tissue kit. Sequencing instrument: Illumina HiSeq 2500. TCRbeta-specific cDNA was reverse-transcribed from approximately 0.5 ug total RNA using a constant-region primer and ProtoScript II reverse transcriptase. Three nested multiplex PCR rounds, following a slightly modified ARM-PCR procedure, were used to build the TCRbeta libraries. Multiplex TRBV1-TRBV30 forward primers and a Cbeta reverse primer were used in the first two PCR rounds, each of which was run for approximately 9 cycles. TCRdb trimmed the raw reads at Q25, called clones with MiXCR and kept productive beta chains. Entries are consolidated by CDR3 protein sequence, retaining the most common genes and DNA. This sample has 300,000 to 350,000 distinct CDR3 sequences in its table, and roughly 60% of those were observed once. More than 15% of the sample rests with the top ten.

Sequencing used peripheral blood. The receptors shown here come from a woman aged 30 to 39 with primary liver carcinoma and hepatitis B virus infection.

This clonotype occurred a few times. V gene TRBV12-3 or TRBV12-4 combines with J gene TRBJ2-7; possible D gene TRBD1, 5 bases. This CDR3 is 13 amino acids long. For the CDR3, the DNA is TGTGCTAACAGTCCGACAGTCTCCTACGAGCAGTACTTC. It is translated as CANSPTVSYEQYF.

This clonotype came up once. The junction departs from the called germline gene at one end, perhaps through a read error. This rearrangement joins TRBV11-2 to TRBJ1-5, with a possible D match to TRBD1 (6 bases). Germline assignment: CDR1 SGHAT and CDR2 FQNNGV. The CDR3 sequence is 15 residues long. CDR3 in DNA: TGTGTCAGCAGCCGAGCGACAGGAGTGGGTCAGCCCCAGCATTTT. Its translation is CVSSRATGVGQPQHF.

This clonotype was seen a few times. One junction end does not reproduce the germline sequence, and a read error may be involved. The J gene is TRBJ1-1, the V gene TRBV11-2; D remains unclear. Germline-derived CDR1 and CDR2 are SGHAT and FQNNGV. The CDR3 extends over 14 amino acids. CDR3 region: CASSREAMNTGAFF. CDR3 nucleotide sequence: TGTGCCAGCAGCAGAGAGGCTATGAACACTGGAGCTTTCTTT.

Of note for this clonotype: The CDR3 carries no conserved terminal phenylalanine or tryptophan, so it likely arises from a read error. The rearrangement uses TRBV11-2 and TRBJ1-1; 8 bases map to TRBD1. The CDR3 is 15 residues long. Germline CDR1 reads SGHAT; CDR2 reads FQNNGV. In DNA, the CDR3 is TGTGCCAACAGCTTAGGGGACAGGAGGAACACTGAAGCTTTCTGT. Protein product: CANSLGDRRNTEAFC.

The chain is built from TRBV11-2 and TRBJ2-1; the D gene is possibly TRBD2 (6 bases). Trimming took 5 bases from V and 4 from J, leaving 12 bases between them. Germline V CDR1 and CDR2: SGHAT, FQNNGV. This CDR3 has 14 amino acids. This CDR3 reads CASSIAVGYNEQFF. Here the CDR3 DNA reads TGTGCCAGCAGCATAGCGGTAGGATACAATGAGCAGTTCTTC.

A note on this clonotype: Likely a read error: the CDR3 ends without its conserved phenylalanine or tryptophan. The DNA is left out, because the CDR3 cannot be placed on it with certainty; the CDR3 is given as TCRdb lists it. This chain links TRBV11-3 with TRBJ2-4; no check of the table's D call, TRBD2, against the DNA was made. 18 amino acids form the CDR3, both terminal residues included. The germline gives CDR1 SGHNT, CDR2 YENEEA. CDR3: CASSFTGTSGIGKNIRYS.

This clonotype turned up a few times. The chain carries TRBV7-9 and TRBJ2-1, with D possibly being TRBD2 (5 bases). From germline, CDR1 is SEHNR and CDR2 FQNEAQ (reference sequence). V was pared by 3 bases and J by 6 bases, with 9 bases between. CDR3 length equals 13 residues. DNA for the CDR3: TGTGCCAGCAGCTTCGAGACTATCAATGAGCAGTTCTTC. As protein: CASSFETINEQFF. Complete variable domain (other parts from reference TRBV7-9 and TRBJ2-1): DTGVSQNPRHKITKRGQNVTFRCDPISEHNRLYWYRQTLGQGPEFLTYFQNEAQLEKSRLLSDRFSAERPKGSFSTLEIQRTEQGDSAMYLCASSFETINEQFFGPGTRLTVL.

The chain joins TRBV15 to TRBJ2-3; D unresolved. This CDR3 comprises 15 residues. Per germline, CDR1 LNHNV and CDR2 YYDKDF (reference sequence). The V and J ends lost 0 bases and 6 bases respectively, with 13 bases between them. As DNA, the CDR3 is TGTGCCACCAGCAGAGAAGCGTTATTATCCGATACGCAGTATTTT. Encoded protein: CATSREALLSDTQYF.

Many counts were recorded for this clonotype. The chain employs TRBV11-2 and TRBJ2-7; 7 nucleotides match TRBD2. This CDR3 has 14 amino acids. Germline lookup yields CDR1 SGHAT and CDR2 FQNNGV. The junction had 6 bases not matched to a gene; V was cut back by 5 bases and J by 2 bases. The CDR3 protein is CASSRGGVTYEQYF. The CDR3 DNA reads as TGTGCCAGCAGCCGTGGGGGGGTTACCTACGAGCAGTACTTC.

This clonotype appeared many times. This chain connects TRBV6-6 to TRBJ1-1; 9 nucleotides align to TRBD1. V lost 4 bases and J lost 5; bases outside the gene matches: 5. The V gene's germline CDR1 is MNHNY and CDR2 SVGAGI (reference sequence). The CDR3 contains 14 residues. The CDR3 region is CASSLQGARTEAFF. In nucleotides, the CDR3 is TGTGCCAGCAGTTTACAGGGGGCGCGGACTGAAGCTTTCTTT.

A note on this clonotype: A much larger clone is a single base away; this may be a read error. J is TRBJ2-3 and V is TRBV11-2; no definite D call. The CDR3 is 12 amino acids. In germline, CDR1 is SGHAT, CDR2 FQNNGV. This CDR3 reads CTSSFYTDTQYF. The CDR3 nucleotides read TGTACCAGCAGCTTCTATACAGATACGCAGTATTTT.

To note about this clonotype: This sequence may be a read error, since a much larger clone differs from it by one base. The CDR3 spells CSAMTPSYNEQFF. CDR3 DNA: TGCAGCGCTATGACTCCCTCCTACAATGAGCAGTTCTTC. The chain joins TRBV29-1 to TRBJ2-1; no definite D call. This CDR3 has 13 amino acids. CDR1 is SQVTM, CDR2 ANQGSEA, per germline. The germline V and J ends were trimmed by 7 bases and 0 bases, with 10 bases remaining between them.

The genes are TRBV6-5 and TRBJ2-7; 11 bases match TRBD2. J lost 0 bases, V lost 8 bases, and 6 bases had no gene match. Germline CDR1 reads MNHEY; CDR2 reads SVGAGI. The CDR3 has 15 residues. DNA of the CDR3: TGTGCCAGCGGTGACACTAGCGGGGGCTCCTACGAGCAGTACTTC. This gives the protein CASGDTSGGSYEQYF.

CDR3 bases: TGTGCCAGCAGTTCCTCATCTGCAGTAAACACCGGGGAGCTGTTTTTT. This translates into CASSSSSAVNTGELFF. The V gene is TRBV28, the J gene TRBJ2-2; no clear D. CDR1 and CDR2 from the germline V gene are MDHEN and SYDVKM. The CDR3 is 16 residues long. Trimming left V 4 bases short and J 2 bases short, with 14 bases between. The full variable domain, with the rest looked up from reference TRBV28 and TRBJ2-2, is DVKVTQSSRYLVKRTGEKVFLECVQDMDHENMFWYRQDPGLGLRLIYFSYDVKMKEKGDIPEGYSVSREKKERFSLILESASTNQTSMYLCASSSSSAVNTGELFFGEGSRLTVL.

Worth noting for this clonotype: This CDR3 fails to terminate in the conserved phenylalanine or tryptophan, so it likely reflects a read error. The CDR3 region has the DNA TGTGCCAGCAGCCTTGGGACCGCCTACGAGCAGTACCTC. Its translation: CASSLGTAYEQYL. This rearrangement joins TRBV11-1 to TRBJ2-7; D tentatively fits TRBD1 or TRBD2 (5 bases each). This CDR3 comprises 13 residues. The V end was cut by 5 bases, the J end by 2 bases, with 10 bases between. Germline V CDR1 and CDR2: SGHAT, FQDESV (reference sequence).

The table lists this clonotype with a few counts. No conserved phenylalanine or tryptophan is present at the end of the CDR3, so a read error is the likely explanation. The chain recombines TRBV6-2 or TRBV6-3 with TRBJ2-6; the D gene is possibly TRBD1 (5 bases). V lost 5 bases to trimming and J lost 1 base, with 6 bases between them. Germline CDR1 and CDR2: MNHEY and SVGEGT. The CDR3 contains 14 residues. Here the CDR3 reads CASSRQSGANVLTL. DNA for the CDR3: TGTGCCAGCAGTCGACAGTCTGGGGCCAACGTCCTGACTTTA.

The chain carries TRBV5-6 and TRBJ2-3; no definite D call. Per germline, CDR1 SGHDT and CDR2 YYEEEE. Trimming cost V 0 bases and J 2 bases, with 10 bases left between them. The CDR3 sequence is 15 residues long. The CDR3: CASSLVGNHTDTQYF. The DNA for the CDR3 is TGTGCCAGCAGCTTGGTGGGGAACCACACAGATACGCAGTATTTT.

Of note for this clonotype: One end of the junction does not line up with germline, which may come from a read error. The chain combines TRBV11-2 with TRBJ2-1; tentatively, D is TRBD2 (5 bases). The CDR3 loop spans 15 amino acids. Germline V gene sequence: CDR1 SGHAT, CDR2 FQNNGV. CDR3 DNA sequence: TGTGCCAGTAGCTTAATGGGAGCAAGGACTCATGAGCAGTTCTTC. Translation gives CASSLMGARTHEQFF. Full variable domain (rest looked up from reference TRBV11-2 and TRBJ2-1): EAGVAQSPRYKIIEKRQSVAFWCNPISGHATLYWYQQILGQGPKLLIQFQNNGVVDDSQLPKDRFSAERLKGVDSTLKIQPAKLEDSAVYLCASSLMGARTHEQFFGPGTRLTVL.

This clonotype was detected only a few times. The gene calls are TRBV6-5 and TRBJ2-4; possible D gene TRBD1, 6 bases. From germline, CDR1 is MNHEY and CDR2 SVGAGI. V shed 4 bases and J shed 3 bases, with 13 bases lying between them. The CDR3 is 15 amino acids. The CDR3 bases are TGTGCCAGCAGTTCGTTGTGGACAGACAAAAACATTCAGTACTTC. Its protein is CASSSLWTDKNIQYF.

This clonotype appeared many times. The chain employs TRBV6-1 and TRBJ1-2; TRBD1 agrees at 9 bases. Trimming at V came to 2 bases and at J to 5 bases, leaving 9 bases not matched to a gene. The CDR3 spans 16 residues. From germline, CDR1 is MNHNS and CDR2 SASEGT. CDR3 loop: CASSERTGAIVYGYTF. The DNA of the CDR3 is TGTGCCAGCAGTGAAAGGACAGGGGCGATTGTTTATGGCTACACCTTC.

A few counts support this clonotype. The chain uses TRBV5-6 and TRBJ2-1, with a weak D call TRBD2 (6 bases). CDR1 and CDR2 from the germline V gene are SGHDT and YYEEEE. The germline V and J ends were trimmed by 5 bases and 4 bases, with 19 bases remaining between them. This CDR3 has 16 residues. The CDR3 spells CASSMEAGRTYNEQFF. The CDR3 nucleotides read TGTGCCAGCAGTATGGAGGCGGGAAGGACGTACAATGAGCAGTTCTTC.

Note on this clonotype: A much larger clonotype is one base distant, so this may be a read error. The V gene is TRBV6-5, the J gene TRBJ1-2, with TRBD1 as a possible D gene (5 bases). The V end was cut by 6 bases, the J end by 4 bases, with 18 bases between. The CDR3 is 15 amino acids. Germline V lookup: CDR1 MNHEY, CDR2 SVGAGI. The CDR3: CASRPATSGVYGYTF. The CDR3 coding sequence is TGTGCCAGCAGGCCGGCCACCTCGGGGGTCTATGGCTACACCTTC.

Note on this clonotype: This may be a read error: a much more frequent sequence differs by one nucleotide. The V call is TRBV29-1, the J call TRBJ1-3; no clear D gene. In germline, CDR1 is SQVTM, CDR2 ANQGSEA. The CDR3 contains 15 residues. CDR3 DNA: TGCACCCCCGAAGACCCCCGTTCATCTGGAAGCACCATATATTTT. Amino acids: CTPEDPRSSGSTIYF.

About this clonotype itself: This may be a read error, as it is one base from a much larger clone. DNA for the CDR3: TGTGCCAGCATACAAGGGGACTTCGGGGAGCTGTTTTTT. As protein: CASIQGDFGELFF. The V call is TRBV12-3 or TRBV12-4, the J call TRBJ2-2; TRBD2 might be the D (6 bases). Trimming took off 7 bases at V and 7 bases at J, with 13 bases between the two ends. This CDR3 is built from 13 residues.

The chain has TRBV12-3 or TRBV12-4 and TRBJ2-1; 8 bases line up with TRBD2. The CDR3 is made up of 14 amino acids. The ends lost 2 bases at V and 9 bases at J; junction bases unmatched: 6. In nucleotides, the CDR3 is TGTGCCAGCAGTTTAACGGGAGGGCTCAGTGAGCAGTTCTTC. Translated: CASSLTGGLSEQFF.

This clonotype appeared many times. The chain recombines TRBV12-3 or TRBV12-4 with TRBJ2-1; 7 bases agree with TRBD2. The CDR3 length is 11 residues. V gave up 3 bases and J gave up 16 bases; unmatched junction bases: 6. CDR3 sequence: CASSLGGNGFF. CDR3 coding DNA: TGTGCCAGCAGTTTGGGGGGGAATGGATTCTTC.

This clonotype was counted between two and nine times. The genes are TRBV5-1 and TRBJ1-1; perhaps TRBD1 as D (5 bases). CDR1 and CDR2 from the germline V gene are SGHRS and YFSETQ. Trimming left V 3 bases short and J 4 bases short, with 16 bases between. The length of the CDR3 is 15 residues. In DNA form, the CDR3 reads TGCGCCAGCAGCTCGGGGGATATGGGAGGCACTGAAGCTTTCTTT. This gives the protein CASSSGDMGGTEAFF.

Of note for this clonotype: The CDR3 does not close with the conserved phenylalanine or tryptophan, likely indicating a read error. Here the CDR3 reads CASSSQGHETQYL. The CDR3 bases are TGTGCCAGCAGCTCCCAGGGCCATGAGACCCAGTACCTC. This sequence joins TRBV11-3 and TRBJ2-5; possible D gene TRBD1, 5 bases. CDR1 is SGHNT and CDR2 is YENEEA in the germline V gene. This CDR3 has 13 amino acids. V was shortened by 4 bases and J by 5 bases, with 11 bases between the two germline ends.

For this clonotype: Given the absence of the conserved phenylalanine or tryptophan at the CDR3 end, a read error is likely. Because the CDR3's place on the DNA is in doubt, the DNA is left out and the CDR3 is given as listed by TCRdb. The genes are TRBV11-2 and TRBJ2-5; no check of the table's D call, TRBD2, against the DNA was made. Per germline, CDR1 SGHAT and CDR2 FQNNGV. Ends included, the CDR3 has 15 residues. CDR3 loop: CASSPAAGVGETQYS.